Listed below are T cell receptor beta chains from one sample, sequenced in a study of control samples from healthy donors and cancer patients. Assay used: immunoSEQ multiplex PCR; TCRdb lists only in-frame clones, some missing. The sample has approximately 150,000 clones, 94% seen once. Source material: blood. The receptors originated from a man aged 40-55 years in good health. The CDR3 runs from the conserved cysteine through the conserved F or W. D genes are given only for firm matches. Only some rows state a clone size, as once, few, many or a class for expanded clones.

size	J	length	D	V	DNA	CDR3
-	TRBJ2-3	15	TRBD1	TRBV11-2	TGTGCCAGCAGCTCTGGACAGGGACCCGCAGATACGCAGTATTTT	CASSSGQGPADTQYF
-	TRBJ2-6	15	-	TRBV13	TGTGCCAGCAGCTTTACGGGCTCTGGGGCCAACGTCCTGACTTTC	CASSFTGSGANVLTF
-	TRBJ2-2	15	-	TRBV7-9	TGTGCCAGCAGCTTAAGACAGGAAGCGACCGGGGAGCTGTTTTTT	CASSLRQEATGELFF
once	TRBJ1-2	14	-	TRBV5-1	TGCGCCAGCAGTTTGGAACTCAATAACTATGGCTACACCTTC	CASSLELNNYGYTF
-	TRBJ1-4	13	TRBD1	TRBV5-1	TGCGCCAGCAGCTTTGGGACAGCCGAAAAACTGTTTTTT	CASSFGTAEKLFF
-	TRBJ1-2	15	TRBD1	TRBV30	TGTGCCTGGAGTGTAGGAGGGGGCGATCCCTATGGCTACACCTTC	CAWSVGGGDPYGYTF
-	TRBJ2-1	15	TRBD1	TRBV7-9	TGTGCCAGCAGCCGCTACAGGGGGCGATATAATGAGCAGTTCTTC	CASSRYRGRYNEQFF
-	TRBJ1-5	15	-	TRBV10-3	TGTGCCATCAGTGATAGCGGGACCGGCAATCAGCCCCAGCATTTT	CAISDSGTGNQPQHF
-	TRBJ2-1	16	-	TRBV5-1	TGCGCCAGCAGCTTGGGTAAGCTCTCCACTTACGATGAGCAGTTCTTC	CASSLGKLSTYDEQFF
-	TRBJ1-1	13	TRBD1	TRBV9	TGTGCCAGCAGCCCTGGGACAGGGGCCCGAGCTTTCTTT	CASSPGTGARAFF
-	TRBJ1-1	14	-	TRBV6-1	TGTGCCAGCAGTGAAGTTGGGGAGCGCACTGAAGCTTTCTTT	CASSEVGERTEAFF
-	TRBJ1-6	14	-	TRBV9	TGTGCCAGCAGCCCCGGGCAGGGAGGTTCACCCCTCCACTTT	CASSPGQGGSPLHF
-	TRBJ2-5	15	TRBD1	TRBV15	TGTGCCACCAGCAGAGGGGACAGGGAGACAGAGACCCAGTACTTC	CATSRGDRETETQYF
-	TRBJ1-2	14	-	TRBV7-9	TGTGCCAGCAGCTTAGTAAGGGACGACTATGGCTACACCTTC	CASSLVRDDYGYTF
-	TRBJ2-2	15	-	TRBV24-1	TGTGCCACCAGTGATTTGCGGACTCCCACCGGGGAGCTGTTTTTT	CATSDLRTPTGELFF
-	TRBJ2-7	13	TRBD2	TRBV6-5	TGTGCCAGCAGTTATGGACTAGCGGGTCCCTGGTACTTC	CASSYGLAGPWYF
-	TRBJ1-1	15	-	TRBV30	TGTGCCTGGAGTGTAACCGAGAACTTGAACACTGAAGCTTTCTTT	CAWSVTENLNTEAFF
-	TRBJ1-6	15	TRBD1	TRBV6-2/TRBV6-3	TGTGCCAGCAGTCTACTGGACAGGGATAATTCACCCCTCCACTTT	CASSLLDRDNSPLHF
-	TRBJ1-2	15	-	TRBV3-1/TRBV3-2	TGTGCCAGCAGCCAAGTTGGTTGGAGGCAGGATGGCTACACCTTC	CASSQVGWRQDGYTF
-	TRBJ1-6	14	-	TRBV5-1	TGCGCCAGCAGCCCGGGGGGGGAAAATTCACCCCTCCACTTT	CASSPGGENSPLHF
-	TRBJ2-7	20	TRBD2	TRBV7-6	TGTGCCAGCAGCTTAGGTAGTAGCGGGAGAAGTAGAACCGGCCCGTTCGGGCAGTACTTC	CASSLGSSGRSRTGPFGQYF
-	TRBJ2-6	14	-	TRBV27	TGTGCCAGCAGTTATATCTCTGGGGCCAACGTCCTGACTTTC	CASSYISGANVLTF
-	TRBJ2-1	14	TRBD1	TRBV5-1	TGCGCCAGCAGCTTCGGACAGGGCAACAATGAGCAGTTCTTC	CASSFGQGNNEQFF
-	TRBJ2-3	16	TRBD2	TRBV5-6	TGTGCCAGCAGCCCACCTAGCGGGAGCCTCACAGATACGCAGTATTTT	CASSPPSGSLTDTQYF
-	TRBJ2-7	15	-	TRBV3-1/TRBV3-2	TGTGCCAGCAGCCAAGATGCGCAAGGGCTGGGAGAGCAGTACTTC	CASSQDAQGLGEQYF
once	TRBJ2-1	16	TRBD1	TRBV24-1	TGTGCCACCAGTGATTTCGGACAGGGCTCCTACAATGAGCAGTTCTTC	CATSDFGQGSYNEQFF
-	TRBJ1-4	14	-	TRBV5-5	TGTGCCAGCAGCTCTGCACGGGTGGGAGAAAAACTGTTTTTT	CASSSARVGEKLFF
-	TRBJ1-2	14	TRBD1	TRBV9	TGTGCCAGCAGCGTAGCAGGGGGCGACGCTGGCTACACCTTC	CASSVAGGDAGYTF
-	TRBJ1-5	14	-	TRBV6-1	TGTGCCAGCAGGGTGGGGACGGGGGATTATCCCCAGCATTTT	CASRVGTGDYPQHF
-	TRBJ2-2	15	-	TRBV5-6	TGTGCCAGCAGCTCTTGGTTCACGAACACCGGGGAGCTGTTTTTT	CASSSWFTNTGELFF
-	TRBJ2-2	13	-	TRBV28	TGTGCCAGCAGTTTGAGGGCCGCCGGGGAGCTGTTTTTT	CASSLRAAGELFF
-	TRBJ2-3	14	-	TRBV7-3	TGTGCCAGCAGCTTAGGCCTAAGCACAGATACGCAGTATTTT	CASSLGLSTDTQYF
-	TRBJ1-1	17	-	TRBV7-2	TGTGCCAGCAGTAAGACCACTTCACGGGCAGACAACACTGAAGCTTTCTTT	CASSKTTSRADNTEAFF
-	TRBJ2-2	18	-	TRBV7-8	TGTGCCAGCAGCTACCCACGCTACCGGGACGGCGGGGCCGGGGAGCTGTTTTTT	CASSYPRYRDGGAGELFF
-	TRBJ2-3	15	-	TRBV28	TGTGCCAGCAGTTCGAACCGACACGGCACAGATACGCAGTATTTT	CASSSNRHGTDTQYF
-	TRBJ1-2	16	TRBD1	TRBV6-5	TGTGCCAGCAGTTTTATACAGGGGGCCGGCGACTATGGCTACACCTTC	CASSFIQGAGDYGYTF
-	TRBJ2-5	11	-	TRBV7-2	TGTGCCAGCAGCCGAAAAGAGACCCAGTACTTC	CASSRKETQYF
-	TRBJ2-5	12	-	TRBV4-2	TGTGCCAGCAGCCAAGCGCGGGAGACCCAGTACTTC	CASSQARETQYF
-	TRBJ1-1	14	-	TRBV5-1	TGCGCCAGCAGCTTGGACGCCAGGAACACTGAAGCTTTCTTT	CASSLDARNTEAFF
-	TRBJ2-7	13	-	TRBV21-1	TGTGCCAGCAGAGTCAGGGCGATTTACGAGCAGTACTTC	CASRVRAIYEQYF
once	TRBJ1-5	13	-	TRBV27	TGTGCCAGCAGTTTAGAGGGTAGTCAGCCCCAGCATTTT	CASSLEGSQPQHF